Included here is one TCR beta chain sequence, with context. Its cognate antigen is unknown. This record belongs to a study of T cell repertoires in cytomegalovirus infection. Looking at the study overall: An indication of both CMV infection and matching HLA type came from public TCR beta signatures. Overall study results and limits: CMV carriers with the relevant HLA were identified by cumulative public TCR beta family frequency. HLA-C-restricted, CMV-specific TCR beta clonotypes were dominant ex vivo.

Each CDR3 protein gets one entry after TCRdb re-called the reads with MiXCR. There are 360,000 or so distinct CDR3 sequences in the sample; 34% occur only once, and approximately 13% lies in the top ten. The J segment lost 5 bases and the V segment lost 1 base, leaving 6 bases of the junction unmatched. This CDR3 contains 15 residues. Per the germline V gene, CDR1 is LGHNA and CDR2 is YNFKEQ. This sequence was found in a human donor in good health (CMV status not recorded). Some clones in this sample may be carry-over from other donors' samples. The chain joins TRBV4-2 to TRBJ2-3; 7 nucleotides align to TRBD1. This sample comprised cultured PBMCs, obtained from culture after CMV antigen stimulation. The CDR3 DNA is TGTGCCAGCAGCCAAGCGGGACAGCCCGAAGATACGCAGTATTTT. It translates to CASSQAGQPEDTQYF.